Following are 25 T cell receptor beta chains from one sample sequenced in a study of T cells in Graves' hyperthyroidism and ophthalmopathy. Regions amplified from RNA transcripts were the TCR beta CDR3 regions. The primer set for the first-round RT-PCR of the TCR CDR3 was HTBI. Each CDR3 protein gets one entry after TCRdb re-called the multiplex PCR reads with MiXCR. Seen here are some 580,000 distinct CDR3 sequences, more than 15% observed once, and the top ten hold approximately 3.5%. The sample consisted of blood. These receptors all stem from a woman aged 40-49 years with Graves' ophthalmopathy.

This clonotype was counted between two and nine times. The chain recombines TRBV6-5 with TRBJ2-5; 7 bases are a match to TRBD2. The germline V gene has CDR1 MNHEY and CDR2 SVGAGI. CDR3 length equals 14 residues. The J segment lost 6 bases and the V segment lost 4 bases, leaving 8 bases of the junction unmatched. The CDR3 DNA reads TGTGCCAGCAGTTCTGGACTAGTCGGGAAGACCCAGTACTTC. The encoded protein is CASSSGLVGKTQYF.

The rearrangement uses TRBV4-1 and TRBJ2-3; 7 bases are a match to TRBD1. Germline values: CDR1 MGHRA, CDR2 YSYEKL. The CDR3 is made up of 13 amino acids. The V and J ends lost 4 bases and 10 bases, in that order; junction bases with no gene match: 8. CDR3 sequence: CASSRTARGPQYF. CDR3 nucleotides: TGCGCCAGCAGCCGGACAGCGAGGGGGCCGCAGTATTTT.

This chain links TRBV20-1 with TRBJ2-3; TRBD1 matches at 8 bases. V was pared by 6 bases and J by 3 bases, with 5 bases of the junction left unmatched. CDR3 length: 13 amino acids. Per the germline V gene, CDR1 is DFQATT and CDR2 is SNEGSKA (reference sequence). The CDR3: CSATGQETDTQYF. CDR3 sequence (DNA): TGCAGTGCCACGGGACAGGAAACAGATACGCAGTATTTT.

This clonotype has ten or more counts. The V call is TRBV2, the J call TRBJ2-3, with 8 bases that match TRBD2. Germline CDR1 SNHLY, CDR2 FYNNEI. Losses at the gene ends were 6 bases for V and 2 bases for J; bases not matched to a gene: 10. This CDR3 has 16 amino acids. CDR3 coding DNA: TGTGCCAGCAGGCCTACCGGGACTAGGGCCACAGATACGCAGTATTTT. Translating it yields CASRPTGTRATDTQYF. Full variable domain (rest looked up from reference TRBV2 and TRBJ2-3): EPEVTQTPSHQVTQMGQEVILRCVPISNHLYFYWYRQILGQKVEFLVSFYNNEISEKSEIFDDQFSVERPDGSNFTLKIRSTKLEDSAMYFCASRPTGTRATDTQYFGPGTRLTVL.

This clonotype was found a few times. The rearrangement joins TRBV27 to TRBJ2-5, with D perhaps TRBD1 or TRBD2 (5 bases each). The CDR3 is made up of 15 amino acids. Trimming shortened V by 4 bases and J by 1 base, and 13 bases separated the two germline ends. Germline CDR1 MNHEY, CDR2 SMNVEV (reference sequence). CDR3 DNA sequence: TGTGCCAGCAGTTCTTGGCCAGGGACCCAAGAGACCCAGTACTTC. The encoded protein is CASSSWPGTQETQYF.

This clonotype has only a few counts. V and J are TRBV18 and TRBJ2-2; D is tentatively TRBD1 or TRBD2 (5 bases each). Germline CDR1 reads KGHSH; CDR2 reads LQKENI. The ends were cut back, 1 base at V and 5 bases at J, with 17 bases in the middle. The CDR3 has 17 residues. In DNA, the CDR3 is TGTGCCAGCTCACCACGGACTCTAGTGGGGGATACCGGGGAGCTGTTTTTT. This gives the protein CASSPRTLVGDTGELFF.

The genes are TRBV6-1 and TRBJ2-6; D unclear. The CDR3 loop spans 16 amino acids. The V end lost 6 bases, the J end lost 3 bases, and 15 bases lay between the germline ends. Germline CDR1 MNHNS, CDR2 SASEGT. The CDR3 loop is CASSSPRRVGANVLTF. As DNA, the CDR3 is TGTGCCAGCAGCTCCCCTCGTAGGGTTGGGGCCAACGTCCTGACTTTC.

There are many counts of this clonotype. The J gene is TRBJ1-2, the V gene TRBV6-1; 7 bases fit TRBD1. After removal of 6 bases from V and 3 bases from J, the junction contained 7 bases not matched to a gene. CDR1 is MNHNS and CDR2 is SASEGT in the germline V gene. CDR3 size: 14 residues. Written as DNA, the CDR3 is TGTGCCAGCAGACCGGGACAGAAGGACTATGGCTACACCTTC. Encoded protein: CASRPGQKDYGYTF.

Only a few counts were recorded for this clonotype. The chain is built from TRBV29-1 and TRBJ1-2, with 7 bases matching TRBD1. V lost 4 bases to trimming and J lost 6 bases; unmatched junction nucleotides: 8. Germline V gives CDR1 SQVTM, CDR2 ANQGSEA. This CDR3 contains 13 residues. CDR3 loop: CSVVGGGINGYTF. The CDR3 nucleotides are TGCAGCGTTGTAGGGGGCGGGATTAATGGCTACACCTTC. Looking up the rest from reference TRBV29-1 and TRBJ1-2 gives the full variable domain: SAVISQKPSRDICQRGTSLTIQCQVDSQVTMMFWYRQQPGQSLTLIATANQGSEATYESGFVIDKFPISRPNLTFSTLTVSNMSPEDSSIYLCSVVGGGINGYTFGSGTRLTVV.

A few counts support this clonotype. The J gene is TRBJ2-1, the V gene TRBV7-9; 13 bases are a match to TRBD2. The trim removed 5 bases at V and 8 bases at J, leaving 9 bases unmatched. Germline V gene data show CDR1 as SEHNR and CDR2 as FQNEAQ (reference sequence). This CDR3 is built from 16 residues. CDR3 in DNA: TGTGCCAGCAGCCCAAGGACTAGCGGGAGATCGGATGAGCAGTTCTTC. Protein: CASSPRTSGRSDEQFF.

This chain links TRBV4-2 with TRBJ1-4; D is undetermined. CDR1 is LGHNA and CDR2 is YNFKEQ in the germline V gene. V gave up 1 base and J gave up 0 bases, with 9 bases separating them. This CDR3 is 16 amino acids long. The CDR3 spells CASSQGNGPTNEKLFF. DNA of the CDR3: TGTGCCAGCAGCCAAGGGAATGGACCAACTAATGAAAAACTGTTTTTT.

This clonotype was recorded at least ten times. CDR3 sequence (DNA): TGCGGTATGACCTTGAACACTGAAGCTTTCTTT. This encodes CGMTLNTEAFF. The chain links TRBV20-1 to TRBJ1-1; D not resolved. Germline-derived CDR1 and CDR2 are DFQATT and SNEGSKA (reference sequence). The CDR3 totals 11 residues.

With respect to this clonotype: A read error is possible here, since a much larger clone lies one base away. V is TRBV28 and J is TRBJ2-7, with 9 bases identical to TRBD2. CDR1 is MDHEN and CDR2 is SYDVKM in the germline V gene. This CDR3 spans 13 amino acids. The ends lost 6 bases at V and 4 bases at J; junction bases unmatched: 4. CDR3 nucleotides: TGTGCCAGCAGGCCTAGCGGGATTTACGAGCAGTACTTC. Protein product: CASRPSGIYEQYF.

V gene TRBV6-1 combines with J gene TRBJ1-1; D is uncertain. The V end was cut by 5 bases, the J end by 7 bases, with 8 bases between. Germline CDR1 reads MNHNS; CDR2 reads SASEGT. The CDR3 loop spans 11 amino acids. CDR3 protein: CASSTTREAFF. In DNA form, the CDR3 reads TGTGCCAGCAGTACAACCCGTGAAGCTTTCTTT.

This clonotype showed up just a few times. V usage is TRBV5-1 and J usage is TRBJ2-6; D gene uncertain. CDR1 is SGHRS and CDR2 is YFSETQ in the germline V gene. The CDR3 consists of 13 residues. The V end was cut by 5 bases, the J end by 4 bases, with 7 bases between. The CDR3 sequence is CASRNEGANVLTF. In nucleotides, the CDR3 is TGCGCCAGCAGAAATGAGGGGGCCAACGTCCTGACTTTC. The full variable domain, completed using reference TRBV5-1 and TRBJ2-6, is KAGVTQTPRYLIKTRGQQVTLSCSPISGHRSVSWYQQTPGQGLQFLFEYFSETQRNKGNFPGRFSGRQFSNSRSEMNVSTLELGDSALYLCASRNEGANVLTFGAGSRLTVL.

This clonotype was seen ten or more times. This chain links TRBV2 with TRBJ2-7; D is unresolved. The CDR3 loop spans 13 amino acids. The V end was cut by 6 bases, the J end by 0 bases, with 9 bases between. Germline values: CDR1 SNHLY, CDR2 FYNNEI. The chain's CDR3 is CASSPSPSYEQYF. The CDR3 DNA follows: TGTGCCAGCAGCCCTAGTCCCTCCTACGAGCAGTACTTC.

This clonotype was seen a handful of times. The rearrangement links TRBV10-3 to TRBJ2-2; 10 bases are a match to TRBD1. The CDR3 runs 13 residues. Germline V lookup: CDR1 ENHRY, CDR2 SYGVKD. With 11 bases clipped from V and 6 bases from J, the junction kept 6 bases outside the gene matches. CDR3 in amino acids: CASQGTGAGELFF. CDR3 nucleotides: TGTGCCTCCCAGGGGACAGGGGCCGGGGAGCTGTTTTTT.

The rearrangement links TRBV6-1 to TRBJ1-6, with D hard to call. CDR1 MNHNS and CDR2 SASEGT come from the germline V gene. Trimming cost V 6 bases and J 7 bases, with 10 bases left between them. The CDR3 runs to 13 residues. CDR3 amino acids: CASSDFENSPLHF. The CDR3 DNA reads TGTGCCAGCAGCGACTTCGAGAATTCACCCCTCCACTTT.

This clonotype appeared many times. The V and J genes are TRBV11-2 and TRBJ1-1, with 7 bases matching TRBD1. V lost 0 bases and J lost 2; bases outside the gene matches: 3. The CDR3 spans 15 residues. CDR1 is SGHAT and CDR2 is FQNNGV in the germline V gene. CDR3: CASSLDRGINTEAFF. The CDR3 region has the DNA TGTGCCAGCAGCTTAGACAGGGGGATAAACACTGAAGCTTTCTTT.

V gene TRBV11-2 combines with J gene TRBJ1-6; TRBD1 might be the D (6 bases). CDR3 length equals 16 residues. Germline CDR1 SGHAT, CDR2 FQNNGV. Trimming left V 5 bases short and J 4 bases short, with 15 bases between. This CDR3 is CASSPVGALYNSPLHF. Written as DNA, the CDR3 is TGTGCCAGCAGCCCAGTGGGGGCCCTTTATAATTCACCCCTCCACTTT. The full variable domain, completed using reference TRBV11-2 and TRBJ1-6, is EAGVAQSPRYKIIEKRQSVAFWCNPISGHATLYWYQQILGQGPKLLIQFQNNGVVDDSQLPKDRFSAERLKGVDSTLKIQPAKLEDSAVYLCASSPVGALYNSPLHFGNGTRLTVT.

There are many counts of this clonotype. The chain links TRBV3-1 to TRBJ1-2; D call uncertain. This CDR3 region has 14 residues. Trimming stripped 1 base from V and 6 bases from J, with 12 bases between. Germline V gives CDR1 LGHDT, CDR2 YNNKEL (reference sequence). CDR3: CASSQVPESHGYTF. The CDR3 DNA is TGTGCCAGCAGCCAAGTTCCCGAGTCCCATGGCTACACCTTC. The variable domain in full, completed from reference TRBV3-1 and TRBJ1-2, reads DTAVSQTPKYLVTQMGNDKSIKCEQNLGHDTMYWYKQDSKKFLKIMFSYNNKELIINETVPNRFSPKSPDKAHLNLHINSLELGDSAVYFCASSQVPESHGYTFGSGTRLTVV.

This clonotype was seen a handful of times. The chain carries TRBV18 and TRBJ1-1; tentative D call: TRBD1 (6 bases). CDR3 length equals 15 residues. V was cut by 0 bases and J by 2 bases, with 10 bases left in between. The V gene's germline CDR1 is KGHSH and CDR2 LQKENI. CDR3 DNA sequence: TGTGCCAGCTCACCACCGGAGGGGACAAACACTGAAGCTTTCTTT. Protein sequence: CASSPPEGTNTEAFF.

There are many counts of this clonotype. The V call is TRBV7-6, the J call TRBJ2-2; 10 bases are shared with TRBD2. The CDR3 has 16 residues. V shed 1 base, J shed 6 bases, and the junction held 5 bases outside the gene matches. From germline, CDR1 is SGHVS and CDR2 FNYEAQ. CDR3 region: CASSLDPAGGPGELFF. As DNA, the CDR3 is TGTGCCAGCAGCTTAGATCCAGCGGGGGGGCCCGGGGAGCTGTTTTTT.

This chain uses TRBV30 with TRBJ2-1; the D gene is possibly TRBD1 (5 bases). The CDR3 has 16 amino acids. Germline V CDR1 and CDR2: GTSNPN, SVGIG (reference sequence). V gave up 0 bases and J gave up 2 bases, with 14 bases separating them. The CDR3 sequence: CAWSVGRGFTYNEQFF. CDR3 nucleotides: TGTGCCTGGAGTGTAGGTAGGGGTTTTACCTACAATGAGCAGTTCTTC.

This clonotype was observed at least ten times. The chain uses TRBV28 and TRBJ2-3, with 7 bases that match TRBD1. This CDR3 contains 15 residues. V was pared by 6 bases and J by 10 bases, with 16 bases of the junction left unmatched. CDR1 and CDR2 from the germline V gene are MDHEN and SYDVKM. The CDR3 DNA is TGTGCCAGCAGCCCGACCTCCCGACAGGGAAGAGCGCAGTATTTT. Its protein is CASSPTSRQGRAQYF.